Below, 13 T cell receptor beta chains from the same sample are listed, as sequenced in a study of blood T cell repertoires in COVID-19. Sequencing was performed with immunoSEQ multiplex PCR; in TCRdb, only in-frame clones are kept and a portion is missing. The data show under 300,000 clones, with 85% to 90% seen just once and 2.4% held by the top ten. The sequencing sample was made of PBMCs or T cells enriched from blood (not recorded which). These receptors were taken from a woman aged 18-35 years who had recovered from COVID-19.

This clone was seen more than once but under ten times. The rearrangement uses TRBV6-5 and TRBJ2-5; 8 positions agree with TRBD1. Losses at the gene ends were 5 bases for V and 5 bases for J; bases not matched to a gene: 10. The CDR3 contains 15 residues. In germline, CDR1 is MNHEY, CDR2 SVGAGI. This chain's CDR3 is CASSPLTGGGETQYF. The CDR3, as DNA: TGTGCCAGCAGTCCTTTAACAGGGGGTGGGGAGACCCAGTACTTC.

The rearrangement joins TRBV18 to TRBJ2-1; TRBD1 might be the D (6 bases). The CDR3 consists of 15 residues. Germline CDR1 reads KGHSH; CDR2 reads LQKENI. V was pared by 2 bases and J by 5 bases, with 13 bases between. The CDR3 sequence: CASSPRDTHNNEQFF. CDR3 nucleotide sequence: TGTGCCAGCTCACCAAGGGACACCCACAACAATGAGCAGTTCTTC.

This sequence joins TRBV18 and TRBJ1-1; D is unclear. The V gene's germline CDR1 is KGHSH and CDR2 LQKENI. There are 13 residues in the CDR3. Deletions cut 3 bases from V and 2 bases from J, with 7 bases between. CDR3 nucleotide sequence: TGTGCCAGCTCACCTTCTGTCAACACTGAAGCTTTCTTT. It specifies CASSPSVNTEAFF.

This chain connects TRBV28 to TRBJ1-5; TRBD1 agrees at 8 bases. Germline CDR1 reads MDHEN; CDR2 reads SYDVKM. Unmatched junction bases numbered 13, after V lost 8 bases and J lost 4 bases. The CDR3 is 16 amino acids. The DNA of the CDR3 is TGTGCCAGCCTTTCCCCAACAGGGGGGAGAAATCAGCCCCAGCATTTT. Protein sequence: CASLSPTGGRNQPQHF. Using reference TRBV28 and TRBJ1-5 for the parts outside the CDR3, the full variable domain is DVKVTQSSRYLVKRTGEKVFLECVQDMDHENMFWYRQDPGLGLRLIYFSYDVKMKEKGDIPEGYSVSREKKERFSLILESASTNQTSMYLCASLSPTGGRNQPQHFGDGTRLSIL.

The V and J genes are TRBV11-3 and TRBJ2-1, with TRBD2 matching 8 bases. The trim removed 0 bases at V and 8 bases at J, leaving 9 bases unmatched. Germline V gene lookup returns CDR1 SGHNT and CDR2 YENEEA. CDR3 length equals 16 residues. The CDR3 nucleotides read TGTGCCAGCAGCTTAGAGGGTCGGGGGGGCGGAGATGAGCAGTTCTTC. Amino acid sequence: CASSLEGRGGGDEQFF.

The chain links TRBV6-5 to TRBJ1-1; 8 nucleotides match TRBD1. The V gene end was trimmed by 8 bases and the J gene end by 6 bases; junction bases not matched to a gene: 11. The CDR3 is made up of 14 amino acids. Germline-derived CDR1 and CDR2 are MNHEY and SVGAGI. The CDR3 DNA reads TGTGCCAGCCGGATGGACAGGGTAGGTCCTGAAGCTTTCTTT. Its translation: CASRMDRVGPEAFF.

This chain joins TRBV6-4 and TRBJ2-1; 15 positions match TRBD2. Trimming cost V 3 bases and J 5 bases; bases outside gene matches: 8. CDR1 is MRHNA and CDR2 is SNTAGT in the germline V gene. The CDR3 sequence is 18 residues long. CDR3: CASSEVRGLAGGHNEQFF. The DNA for the CDR3 is TGTGCCAGCAGTGAGGTTCGGGGACTAGCGGGGGGACACAATGAGCAGTTCTTC.

V usage is TRBV27 and J usage is TRBJ1-1, with D unresolved. V was shortened by 6 bases and J by 9 bases, with 17 bases between the two germline ends. The CDR3 extends over 13 amino acids. CDR1 and CDR2 from the germline V gene are MNHEY and SMNVEV (reference sequence). The CDR3 region is CASRLPAGRQAFF. The DNA of the CDR3 is TGTGCCAGCAGGCTCCCGGCGGGCCGGCAAGCTTTCTTT.

This rearrangement joins TRBV10-2 to TRBJ1-2; 7 bases agree with TRBD1. The ends lost 2 bases at V and 2 bases at J; junction bases unmatched: 5. CDR3 length equals 15 residues. Germline CDR1 is WSHSY and CDR2 is SAAADI. This CDR3 reads CASSERGQTNYGYTF. The CDR3 nucleotides read TGCGCCAGCAGTGAGAGGGGGCAGACCAACTATGGCTACACCTTC.

The J gene is TRBJ1-2, the V gene TRBV10-3, with TRBD1 as a possible D gene (5 bases). Germline CDR1 ENHRY, CDR2 SYGVKD. The CDR3 contains 18 residues. Trimming stripped 0 bases from V and 4 bases from J, with 21 bases between. CDR3 DNA sequence: TGTGCCATCAGTGAGTCGGCGCCGGAGGGGCTGGTCGGCTATGGCTACACCTTC. Protein product: CAISESAPEGLVGYGYTF.

V usage is TRBV5-1 and J usage is TRBJ1-1; D gene unclear. The CDR3 contains 14 residues. CDR1 is SGHRS and CDR2 is YFSETQ in the germline V gene. V was shortened by 0 bases and J by 4 bases, with 10 bases between the two germline ends. The CDR3 DNA sequence: TGCGCCAGCAGCTTGGCCGCCGGTGCCACTGAAGCTTTCTTT. Residues: CASSLAAGATEAFF.

In DNA form, the CDR3 reads TGTGCCAGCAGTTTGGGGAGCTTAGACTACAATGAGCAGTTCTTC. It is translated as CASSLGSLDYNEQFF. This chain connects TRBV28 to TRBJ2-1; maybe TRBD2 (5 bases). The germline V gene encodes CDR1 MDHEN and CDR2 SYDVKM. The CDR3 is made up of 15 amino acids. Trimming left V 3 bases short and J 3 bases short, with 12 bases between.

This sequence joins TRBV11-2 and TRBJ2-5; D gene ambiguous. Trimming took off 3 bases at V and 5 bases at J, with 7 bases between the two ends. The CDR3 extends over 12 amino acids. CDR1 is SGHAT and CDR2 is FQNNGV in the germline V gene. The CDR3 sequence: CASSFSPETQYF. CDR3 coding DNA: TGTGCCAGCAGCTTCTCCCCGGAGACCCAGTACTTC.